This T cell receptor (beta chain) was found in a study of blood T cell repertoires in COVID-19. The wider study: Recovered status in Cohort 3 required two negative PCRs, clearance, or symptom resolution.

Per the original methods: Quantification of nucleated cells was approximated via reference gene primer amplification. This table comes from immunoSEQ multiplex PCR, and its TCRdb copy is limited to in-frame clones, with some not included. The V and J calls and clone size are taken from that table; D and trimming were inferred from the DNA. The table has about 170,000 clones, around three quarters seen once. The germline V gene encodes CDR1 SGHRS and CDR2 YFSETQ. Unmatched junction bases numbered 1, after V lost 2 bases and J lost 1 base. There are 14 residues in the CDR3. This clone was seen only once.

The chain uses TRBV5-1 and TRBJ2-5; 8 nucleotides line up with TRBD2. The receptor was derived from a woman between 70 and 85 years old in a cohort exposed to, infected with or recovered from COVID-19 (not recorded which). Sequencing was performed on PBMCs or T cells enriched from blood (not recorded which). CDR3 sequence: CASSLTSGQETQYF. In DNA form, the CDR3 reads TGCGCCAGCAGCTTAACTAGCGGCCAAGAGACCCAGTACTTC.